This T cell receptor beta chain was sequenced during a study of OX40 agonist ivuxolimab in advanced cancers. Study summary: Dose-escalation patients' cancers were hepatocellular carcinoma, melanoma, renal cell or head and neck cancer. Partial response was recorded in three patients: one hepatocellular carcinoma and two cutaneous melanoma cases. Among those enrolled, mean age was about 58 years (range 23 to 79) and approximately 80% were male.

The germline V gene encodes CDR1 MNHNY and CDR2 SVGAGI (reference sequence). Deletions cut 7 bases from V and 0 bases from J, with 10 bases between. This CDR3 region has 14 residues. With autoimmune disease history or systemic immunosuppression, patients were excluded. Clones were read by immunoSEQ multiplex PCR, and TCRdb kept only the in-frame ones, dropping some. Seen here are more than 60,000 clones, about nine tenths observed once, and the top ten hold approximately 0.25%. This clonotype was sampled from an adult with an advanced solid tumor such as melanoma, head and neck, liver or kidney cancer. This chain links TRBV6-6 with TRBJ1-5; D perhaps matches TRBD1 (5 bases). Here the sequenced sample was CD4+ or CD8+ T cells sorted from blood, taken in a trial of the OX40 agonist ivuxolimab. The chain's CDR3 is CASIGTDSNQPQHF. DNA for the CDR3: TGTGCCAGCATTGGGACTGATAGCAATCAGCCCCAGCATTTT.